This T cell receptor beta chain was captured by sequencing in a study of Graves' ophthalmopathy and Graves' hyperthyroidism (dated by TCRdb to about 2018). At the level of the whole study: Peripheral blood was collected at initial diagnosis, prior to any treatment. The study used signatures of the TCR beta repertoire to tell Graves' ophthalmopathy apart from Graves' hyperthyroidism and to predict which patients would progress to ophthalmopathy. In total, 135 blood samples were TCR-sequenced: around 42 ophthalmopathy, 75 hyperthyroidism and some 17 hyperthyroidism-to-ophthalmopathy patients. To explore V-J signatures that separate ophthalmopathy from hyperthyroidism, a discovery set of approximately 100 patients was enrolled, consisting of 43 with ophthalmopathy and fewer than 60 with stable hyperthyroidism. An independent validation cohort comprised around 20 hyperthyroidism patients and 15 to 17 patients who later progressed from hyperthyroidism to ophthalmopathy. In roughly 6 hyperthyroidism patients, T-cell repertoires of thyroid tissue and blood were compared. After sampling, hyperthyroidism patients received methimazole starting at 30 mg daily, and ophthalmopathy patients received high-dose intravenous methylprednisolone. Findings and caveats that apply to the study as a whole: Sample size was not predetermined statistically, and investigators were not blinded to group allocation. Most of the expanded thyroid clonotypes with a frequency above 0.001 were also detected in blood, and it was suggested that the thyroid immune response may be reflected by blood repertoires. In validation, the model predicted ophthalmopathy progression with less than 71% sensitivity and 72.22% specificity; 12 predicted patients were CT-confirmed with GO in a median of approximately 6.2 months. The 13-signature model separated ophthalmopathy from stable hyperthyroidism with approximately 90% sensitivity and almost 84% specificity in cross-validation, and 80%/75% in the test set.

Ophthalmopathy patients had moderately to severely active disease, Clinical Activity Score of at least 3, NOSPECS grade of at least 4, and disease duration under 3 months. Patients were excluded if they had other autoimmune diseases, uncontrolled infections, pregnancy or lactation. Diagnosis was based on clinical symptoms, serum thyroxine, TRAb, thyroid ultrasound and orbital computed tomography. Using Ficoll-Paque density gradient centrifugation, PBMCs were isolated from 10 ml of fresh peripheral blood. Trizol reagent was used to extract the total RNA, and its quality was then checked on an Agilent 2100 Bioanalyzer. Turning to this clonotype: Its antigen has not been determined. One base away there is no much larger clone; base qualities are not given.

For repertoire sequencing, TCR beta CDR3 regions were amplified from RNA transcripts. The first round was an RT-PCR using HTBI primers with the Qiagen OneStep RT-PCR kit, and this first round was followed by a second-round multiplex PCR, then size selection and purification. Libraries were sequenced paired-end with 100 bp reads on an Illumina HiSeq2000. In the original analysis: SOAPnuke was used for read processing, and reads with adapters, uncalled bases, a mean Phred below 15, or no exact constant-primer or identifier match were discarded. High-quality paired reads were merged with COPE v1.2.5. Clonotypes were defined as unique nucleotide sequences and were aligned to IMGT TRB V, D and J references using MiTCR v1.1. The analysis was limited to V-J combinations with a frequency above 0.0001, which together covered 99% to 99.2% of the repertoires. A TCR clonal expansion and chaos score per V-J combination was defined as the ratio of F50 clonal expansion to chaos observed in the TCRdist matrix. Features were reduced by Welch's t-statistics and random forest to approximately 13 V-J combinations, which fed a naive Bayes classifier. The similarity between thyroid and blood repertoires was quantified using the Morisita-Horn index. The public reads were run again by TCRdb, first through fastp at Q25 and then through MiXCR, and only productive beta chains were kept. Duplicate CDR3 protein sequences are folded into a single record with the most common DNA and genes. None of the V and J calls come from the authors' own analysis; TCRdb made them. Present in this sample are 600,000 to 950,000 distinct CDR3 sequences, 40% of which were seen just once. The top ten hold 44% of the sample.

The TCR comes from an adult man with Graves' ophthalmopathy. The sequenced sample was peripheral blood.

The DNA is TGTGCCATCAGTGACCGGACAGGGTTCGACACTGAAGCTTTCTTT. Its protein product is CAISDRTGFDTEAFF. The rearranged chain carries TRBV10-3 and TRBJ1-1, with 8 central nucleotides matching TRBD1. Per the germline V gene, ENHRY is the CDR1 and SYGVKD is the CDR2. Germline trimming amounts to 3 bases on V and 3 bases on J, with 6 as the count of junction bases outside the gene matches. The CDR3, from cysteine to phenylalanine, totals 15 residues. Only the CDR3 region is kept as DNA, spanning 45 bases read in frame from base 1.